This T cell receptor (beta chain) was profiled in a study of identical twins. Broader study findings: Researchers reported weaker excess twin sharing in beta out-of-frame sequences.

V lost 3 bases and J lost 1, with 11 bases in between. This CDR3 is 14 amino acids long. Germline values: CDR1 DFQATT, CDR2 SNEGSKA (reference sequence). As regards this clonotype: Its antigen is unknown.

Each CDR3 protein gets one entry after TCRdb re-called the 5' RACE reads with MiXCR. The table lists some 600,000 distinct CDR3 sequences, under 8.5% of them singletons. This same sample was also part of a study on yellow fever vaccine responses in identical twins. That investigation notes: The authors reported partly convergent, partly personalized vaccine responses in identical twins.

The sample taken for sequencing was PBMCs. The gene calls are TRBV20-1 and TRBJ2-3, with unresolved D. The receptor was derived from a woman under 30 in good health. The CDR3 DNA reads as TGCAGTGCTAGTGTATCTCTACGCACAGATACGCAGTATTTT. It encodes CSASVSLRTDTQYF.